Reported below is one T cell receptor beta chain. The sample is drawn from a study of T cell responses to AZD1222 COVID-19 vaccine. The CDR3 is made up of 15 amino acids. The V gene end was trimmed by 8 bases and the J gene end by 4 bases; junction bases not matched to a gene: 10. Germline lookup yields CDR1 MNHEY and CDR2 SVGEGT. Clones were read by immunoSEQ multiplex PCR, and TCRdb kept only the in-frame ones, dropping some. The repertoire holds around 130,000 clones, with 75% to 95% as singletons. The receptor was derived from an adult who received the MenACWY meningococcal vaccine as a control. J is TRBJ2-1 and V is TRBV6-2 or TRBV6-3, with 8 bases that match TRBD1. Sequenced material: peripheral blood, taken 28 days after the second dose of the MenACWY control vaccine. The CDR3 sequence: CASRPVRGRYNEQFF. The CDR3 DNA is TGTGCCAGCCGCCCGGTCAGGGGGCGATACAATGAGCAGTTCTTC.